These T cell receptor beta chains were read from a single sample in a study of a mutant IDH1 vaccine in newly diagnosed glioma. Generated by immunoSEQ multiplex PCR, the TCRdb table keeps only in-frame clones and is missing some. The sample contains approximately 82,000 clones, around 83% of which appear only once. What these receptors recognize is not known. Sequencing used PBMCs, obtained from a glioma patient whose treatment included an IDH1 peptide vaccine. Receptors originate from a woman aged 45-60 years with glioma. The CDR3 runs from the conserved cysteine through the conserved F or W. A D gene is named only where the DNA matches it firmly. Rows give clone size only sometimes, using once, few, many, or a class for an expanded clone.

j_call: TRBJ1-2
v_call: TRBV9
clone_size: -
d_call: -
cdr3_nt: TGTGCCAGCAGCGTAGCTGGTTATGGCTACACCTTC
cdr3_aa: CASSVAGYGYTF

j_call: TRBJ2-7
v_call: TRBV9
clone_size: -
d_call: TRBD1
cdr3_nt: TGTGCCAGCAGCGAGGGGACAGGAAAGACCTACGAGCAGTACTTC
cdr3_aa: CASSEGTGKTYEQYF

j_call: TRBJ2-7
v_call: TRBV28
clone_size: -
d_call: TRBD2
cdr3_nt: TGTGCCAGCAGTCTAACTGGGGCTAGCGGGGAGCAGTACTTC
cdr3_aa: CASSLTGASGEQYF

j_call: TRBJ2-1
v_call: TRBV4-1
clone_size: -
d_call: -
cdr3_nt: TGCGCCAGCAGCCAAGATCTCGCCCGCTACAATGAGCAGTTCTTC
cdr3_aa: CASSQDLARYNEQFF

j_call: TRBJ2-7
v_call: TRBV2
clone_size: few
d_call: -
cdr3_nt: TGTGCCAGCCTCGAGGGCTACGAGCAGTACTTC
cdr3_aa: CASLEGYEQYF

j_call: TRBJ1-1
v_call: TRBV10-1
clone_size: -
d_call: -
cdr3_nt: TGCGCCAGCAGTGAGGCTCGGGGGACTGAAGCTTTCTTT
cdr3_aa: CASSEARGTEAFF

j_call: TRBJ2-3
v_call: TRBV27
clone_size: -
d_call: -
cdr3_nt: TGTGCCAGCAGTTCCTATCGCGGGACAGCCACAGATACGCAGTATTTT
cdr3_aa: CASSSYRGTATDTQYF

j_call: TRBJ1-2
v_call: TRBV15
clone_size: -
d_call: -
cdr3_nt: TGTGCCACCAGCGGCGAGGACGGTCTGGGCTACACCTTC
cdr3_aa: CATSGEDGLGYTF

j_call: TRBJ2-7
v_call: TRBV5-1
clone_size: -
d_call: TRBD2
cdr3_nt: TGCGCCAGCAGCTTGACTAGCGGGAGTCACGAGCAGTACTTC
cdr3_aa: CASSLTSGSHEQYF

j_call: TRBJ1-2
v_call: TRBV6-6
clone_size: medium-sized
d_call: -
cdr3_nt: TGTGCCAGCAGTTACCTAGGGGACTATGGCTACACCTTC
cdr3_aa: CASSYLGDYGYTF

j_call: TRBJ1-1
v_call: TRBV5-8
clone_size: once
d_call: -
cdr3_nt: TGTGCCAGCAGCCGGGAGTGGTCCTCTAACTCAGGAGCTTTCTTT
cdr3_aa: CASSREWSSNSGAFF

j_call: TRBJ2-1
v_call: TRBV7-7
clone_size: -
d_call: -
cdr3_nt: TGTGCTAGCAGCTTAGGTGAGGACAATGAGCAGTTCTTC
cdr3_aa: CASSLGEDNEQFF

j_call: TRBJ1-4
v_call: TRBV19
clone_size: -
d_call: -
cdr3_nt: TGTGCCAGTAGTAACCTCAGAGGGCCCTCTAATGAAAAACTGTTTTTT
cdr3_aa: CASSNLRGPSNEKLFF

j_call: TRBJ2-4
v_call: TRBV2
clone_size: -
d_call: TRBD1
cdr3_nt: TGTGCCAGCAGCGAAGGACAGGGGCTGGCCAAAAACATTCAGTACTTC
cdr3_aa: CASSEGQGLAKNIQYF

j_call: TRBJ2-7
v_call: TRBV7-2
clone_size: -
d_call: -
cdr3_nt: TGTGCCAGCAGCTTAGCCCCCAGCGCCCGCTACGAGCAGTACTTC
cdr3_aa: CASSLAPSARYEQYF

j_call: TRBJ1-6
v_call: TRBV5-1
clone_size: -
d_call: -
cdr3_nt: TGCGCCAGCAGCATTGGTGGTATCTCGAATTCACCCCTCCACTTT
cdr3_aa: CASSIGGISNSPLHF